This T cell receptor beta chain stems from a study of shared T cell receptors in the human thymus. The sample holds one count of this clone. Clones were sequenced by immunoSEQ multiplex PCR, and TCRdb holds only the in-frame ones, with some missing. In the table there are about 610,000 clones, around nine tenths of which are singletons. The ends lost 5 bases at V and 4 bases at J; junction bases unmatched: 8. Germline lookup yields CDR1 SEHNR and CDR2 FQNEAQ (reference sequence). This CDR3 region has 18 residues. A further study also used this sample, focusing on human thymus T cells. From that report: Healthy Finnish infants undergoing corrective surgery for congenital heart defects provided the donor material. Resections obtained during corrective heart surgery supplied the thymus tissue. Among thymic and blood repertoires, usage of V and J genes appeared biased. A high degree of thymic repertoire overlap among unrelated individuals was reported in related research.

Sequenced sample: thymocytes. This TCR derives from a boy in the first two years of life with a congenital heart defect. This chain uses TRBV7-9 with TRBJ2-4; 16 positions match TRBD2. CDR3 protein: CASSAGLAGGDGKNIQYF. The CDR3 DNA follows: TGTGCCAGCAGCGCGGGACTAGCGGGAGGGGATGGGAAAAACATTCAGTACTTC.